The next 18 T cell receptor beta chains were all read from a single sample in a study of shared clonotypes between healthy human individuals. The table came from immunoSEQ multiplex PCR; TCRdb's copy has only in-frame clones and leaves some out. The sample records some 1,100,000 clones, around 82% being singletons. The sample comprised memory CD4+ T cells from PBMCs. Subset defined: CD45RA-negative fraction. Source of these receptors: a man between 18 and 29 years old in good health. Some clones in this sample may be carry-over from other donors' samples.

Here the CDR3 DNA reads TGTGCCAGCAGTTTTGTAGGGCGGGGCTATGGCTACACCTTC. This gives the protein CASSFVGRGYGYTF. The J gene is TRBJ1-2, the V gene TRBV28; D unclear. The germline V gene encodes CDR1 MDHEN and CDR2 SYDVKM. CDR3 length: 14 amino acids. Trimming took off 3 bases at V and 4 bases at J, with 12 bases between the two ends.

The chain recombines TRBV28 with TRBJ2-3, with D tentatively TRBD2 (5 bases). The CDR3 has 17 residues. Germline CDR1 MDHEN, CDR2 SYDVKM. V was cut by 5 bases and J by 3 bases, with 21 bases left in between. Written as DNA, the CDR3 is TGTGCCAGCAGTGTTCTCGTGCAGCGGAGGCGGACAGATACGCAGTATTTT. Its protein is CASSVLVQRRRTDTQYF.

This clone was recorded a few times. The V and J genes are TRBV4-2 and TRBJ2-1; TRBD1 is a possible D gene (5 bases). With 1 base removed from V and 7 bases from J, the gap between germline ends came to 14 bases. CDR1 is LGHNA, CDR2 YNFKEQ, per germline. This CDR3 comprises 15 residues. The CDR3 spells CASSQGDQGQNEQFF. The CDR3 DNA follows: TGTGCCAGCAGCCAAGGGGATCAAGGACAAAATGAGCAGTTCTTC.

This clone was seen ten or more times. This sample includes further DNA sequences coding for the same CDR3. The chain combines TRBV5-1 with TRBJ1-5; D gene uncertain. This CDR3 is 13 amino acids long. Germline CDR1 and CDR2: SGHRS and YFSETQ. V lost 1 base and J lost 2, with 4 bases in between. DNA of the CDR3: TGCGCCAGCAGCTTGTTGGGCAATCAGCCCCAGCATTTT. It encodes CASSLLGNQPQHF.

As concerns this clone: This same CDR3 is encoded by further DNA sequences in the sample. J is TRBJ1-2 and V is TRBV28; the D is unclear. The V end was cut by 2 bases, the J end by 3 bases, with 4 bases between. This CDR3 spans 12 amino acids. Germline assignment: CDR1 MDHEN and CDR2 SYDVKM. The CDR3, as DNA: TGTGCCAGCAGTTTACGGGACTATGGCTACACCTTC. Protein sequence: CASSLRDYGYTF.

This clone was seen a handful of times. J is TRBJ1-1 and V is TRBV5-1; D call uncertain. Trimming left V 4 bases short and J 1 base short, with 8 bases between. The germline CDR1 and CDR2 sequences are SGHRS and YFSETQ. The CDR3 is made up of 13 amino acids. The CDR3 spells CASSGQPNTEAFF. For the CDR3, the DNA is TGCGCCAGCAGCGGTCAACCGAACACTGAAGCTTTCTTT.

The chain combines TRBV2 with TRBJ2-5; D may be TRBD1 (6 bases). CDR3 length: 12 residues. The ends were cut back, 7 bases at V and 2 bases at J, with 8 bases in the middle. CDR1 and CDR2 (germline): SNHLY, FYNNEI. The chain's CDR3 is CASIGGQETQYF. The CDR3 coding sequence is TGTGCCAGCATAGGGGGTCAAGAGACCCAGTACTTC.

This clone was detected once. The genes are TRBV4-1 and TRBJ2-7; maybe TRBD1 (6 bases). The CDR3 runs 15 residues. Germline loops: CDR1 MGHRA, CDR2 YSYEKL. Trimming removed 1 base at V and 4 bases at J, with 14 bases between. For the CDR3, the DNA is TGCGCCAGCAGCCAAGTTGGCAGGGGAAATTACGAGCAGTACTTC. Encoded protein: CASSQVGRGNYEQYF.

V usage is TRBV18 and J usage is TRBJ1-1, with D possibly TRBD1 on 6 matching bases. Germline CDR1 is KGHSH and CDR2 is LQKENI. Trimming took off 4 bases at V and 3 bases at J, with 18 bases between the two ends. This CDR3 region has 16 residues. In nucleotides, the CDR3 is TGTGCCAGCTCACTTTTTTCCAGACAGGCGCACACTGAAGCTTTCTTT. This sequence encodes CASSLFSRQAHTEAFF.

The V call is TRBV5-6, the J call TRBJ2-7, with 8 bases fitting TRBD1. Trimming removed 5 bases from V and 7 bases from J; junction bases left unmatched: 11. The CDR3 is 14 amino acids. CDR1 and CDR2 (germline): SGHDT, YYEEEE. CDR3 loop: CASRIGTGGGEQYF. CDR3 nucleotides: TGTGCCAGCAGGATAGGCACAGGGGGTGGGGAGCAGTACTTC.

The V call is TRBV27, the J call TRBJ1-5, with D uncertain. The CDR3 totals 17 residues. CDR1 and CDR2 from the germline V gene are MNHEY and SMNVEV (reference sequence). Trimming shortened V by 4 bases and J by 0 bases, and 16 bases separated the two germline ends. CDR3 nucleotide sequence: TGTGCCAGCAGTTCCCTGAACCCCGGCCATAGCAATCAGCCCCAGCATTTT. Translating it yields CASSSLNPGHSNQPQHF.

J is TRBJ2-5 and V is TRBV7-2, with D maybe TRBD1 (6 bases). This CDR3 is built from 15 residues. The V gene lost 5 bases and the J gene lost 1 base, with 14 bases spanning the gap. Germline CDR1 and CDR2: SGHTA and FQGNSA. The CDR3 nucleotides are TGTGCCAGCAGCGCCCCCAGGGGTTTCCAAGAGACCCAGTACTTC. This sequence encodes CASSAPRGFQETQYF.

This clone was observed once. This chain links TRBV7-2 with TRBJ2-7; weak D call: TRBD2 (6 bases). V lost 1 base and J lost 3, with 13 bases in between. CDR3 length equals 15 residues. The V gene's germline CDR1 is SGHTA and CDR2 FQGNSA. CDR3 loop: CASSLGRWGDYEQYF. CDR3 nucleotides: TGTGCCAGCAGCTTAGGAAGATGGGGGGACTACGAGCAGTACTTC.

This rearrangement joins TRBV19 to TRBJ1-3; D is unclear. V was trimmed by 8 bases and J by 0 bases, leaving 11 bases between them. CDR3 length equals 14 residues. Germline V CDR1 and CDR2: LNHDA, SQIVND (reference sequence). The CDR3 sequence is CASFDNHSGNTIYF. The DNA for the CDR3 is TGTGCCAGTTTTGACAACCACTCTGGAAACACCATATATTTT.

The chain carries TRBV5-4 and TRBJ2-1; TRBD2 agrees at 9 bases. The CDR3 contains 14 residues. Germline CDR1 is SGHNT and CDR2 is YYREEE (reference sequence). The V gene end was trimmed by 3 bases and the J gene end by 6 bases; junction bases not matched to a gene: 4. As DNA, the CDR3 is TGTGCCAGCAGCTCAGCGGGAGGTCCCAATGAGCAGTTCTTC. Amino acid sequence: CASSSAGGPNEQFF.

V is TRBV19 and J is TRBJ2-5; no definite D call. The CDR3 extends over 15 amino acids. The V and J ends lost 1 base and 2 bases respectively, with 11 bases between them. Germline values: CDR1 LNHDA, CDR2 SQIVND (reference sequence). As DNA, the CDR3 is TGTGCCAGTAGTATAGGGGGTCCACCTCAAGAGACCCAGTACTTC. This codes for CASSIGGPPQETQYF.

This chain joins TRBV7-9 and TRBJ2-1; 8 positions match TRBD2. The CDR3 sequence is 13 residues long. Germline CDR1 is SEHNR and CDR2 is FQNEAQ (reference sequence). Here the CDR3 reads CASSERERSEQFF. CDR3 bases: TGTGCAAGTAGCGAGCGGGAGAGGAGTGAGCAGTTCTTC.

In this sample, this clone turned up a few times. The chain carries TRBV9 and TRBJ2-3; D gene unclear. The V gene lost 0 bases and the J gene lost 5 bases, with 7 bases spanning the gap. Germline V gene lookup returns CDR1 SGDLS and CDR2 YYNGEE. The length of the CDR3 is 13 residues. In DNA form, the CDR3 reads TGTGCCAGCAGCGTAGACGTAGGAGATACGCAGTATTTT. It specifies CASSVDVGDTQYF. The full variable domain, rest sourced from reference TRBV9 and TRBJ2-3, is DSGVTQTPKHLITATGQRVTLRCSPRSGDLSVYWYQQSLDQGLQFLIQYYNGEERAKGNILERFSAQQFPDLHSELNLSSLELGDSALYFCASSVDVGDTQYFGPGTRLTVL.